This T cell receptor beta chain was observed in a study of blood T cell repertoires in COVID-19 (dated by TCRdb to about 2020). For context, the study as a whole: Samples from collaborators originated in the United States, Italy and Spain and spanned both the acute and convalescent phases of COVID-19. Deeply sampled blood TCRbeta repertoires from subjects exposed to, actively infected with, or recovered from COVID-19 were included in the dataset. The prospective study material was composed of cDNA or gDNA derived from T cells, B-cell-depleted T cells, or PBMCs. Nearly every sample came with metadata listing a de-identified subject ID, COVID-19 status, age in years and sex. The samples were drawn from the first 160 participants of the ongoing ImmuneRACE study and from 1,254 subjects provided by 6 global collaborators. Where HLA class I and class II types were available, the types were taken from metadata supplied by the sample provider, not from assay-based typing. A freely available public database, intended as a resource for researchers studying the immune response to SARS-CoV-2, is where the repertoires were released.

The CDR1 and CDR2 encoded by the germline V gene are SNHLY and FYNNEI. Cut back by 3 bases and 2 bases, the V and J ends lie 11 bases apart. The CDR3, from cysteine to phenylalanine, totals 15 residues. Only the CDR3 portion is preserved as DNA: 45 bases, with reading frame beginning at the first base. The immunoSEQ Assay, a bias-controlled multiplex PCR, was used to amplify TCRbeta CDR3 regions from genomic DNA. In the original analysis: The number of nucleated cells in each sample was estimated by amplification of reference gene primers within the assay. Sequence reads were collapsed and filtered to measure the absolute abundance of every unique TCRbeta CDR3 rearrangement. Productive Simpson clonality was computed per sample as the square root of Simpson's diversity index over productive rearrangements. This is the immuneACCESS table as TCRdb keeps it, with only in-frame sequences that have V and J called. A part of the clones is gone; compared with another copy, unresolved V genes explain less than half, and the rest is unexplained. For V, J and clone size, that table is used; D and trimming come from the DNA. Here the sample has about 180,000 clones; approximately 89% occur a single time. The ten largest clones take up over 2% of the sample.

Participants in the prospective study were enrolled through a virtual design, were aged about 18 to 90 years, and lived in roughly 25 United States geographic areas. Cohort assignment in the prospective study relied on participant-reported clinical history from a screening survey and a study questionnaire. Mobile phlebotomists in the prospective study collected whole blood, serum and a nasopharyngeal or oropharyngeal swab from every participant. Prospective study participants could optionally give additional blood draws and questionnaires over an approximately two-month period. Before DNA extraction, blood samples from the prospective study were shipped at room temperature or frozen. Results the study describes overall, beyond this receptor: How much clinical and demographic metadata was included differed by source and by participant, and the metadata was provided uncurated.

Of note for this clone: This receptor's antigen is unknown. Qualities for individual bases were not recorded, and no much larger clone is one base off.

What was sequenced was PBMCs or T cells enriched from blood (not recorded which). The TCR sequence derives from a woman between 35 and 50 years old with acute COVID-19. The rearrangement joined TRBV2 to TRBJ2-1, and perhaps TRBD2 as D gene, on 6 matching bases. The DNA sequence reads TGTGCCAGCAGTGACGGGGCGGGAACCTACAATGAGCAGTTCTTC. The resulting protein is CASSDGAGTYNEQFF.